The next 2 T cell receptor beta chains were all read from a single sample in a study of blood T cell repertoires in COVID-19. Repertoires were generated with immunoSEQ multiplex PCR, while TCRdb's copy carries only in-frame clones and drops some. The sample yields tens of thousands of clones, around 80% seen once. Source material: peripheral blood. These receptors all come from a woman of 80 years or more with acute or convalescent COVID-19.

V is TRBV5-1 and J is TRBJ2-3; TRBD2 agrees at 7 bases. The CDR3 runs to 15 residues. After removal of 5 bases from V and 4 bases from J, the junction contained 10 bases not matched to a gene. The V gene's germline CDR1 is SGHRS and CDR2 YFSETQ. The CDR3 coding sequence is TGCGCCAGCAGGAGCGGGGCTACCGCATCAGATACGCAGTATTTT. It is translated as CASRSGATASDTQYF. Combining the CDR3 with reference TRBV5-1 and TRBJ2-3 gives the whole variable domain KAGVTQTPRYLIKTRGQQVTLSCSPISGHRSVSWYQQTPGQGLQFLFEYFSETQRNKGNFPGRFSGRQFSNSRSEMNVSTLELGDSALYLCASRSGATASDTQYFGPGTRLTVL.

The chain carries TRBV24-1 and TRBJ2-2, with D perhaps matching TRBD1 (6 bases). V was shortened by 12 bases and J by 0 bases, with 10 bases between the two germline ends. The CDR3 is made up of 13 amino acids. Per the germline V gene, CDR1 is KGHDR and CDR2 is SFDVKD. CDR3 in DNA: TGTGCCCCTGGGGGCCCGAACACCGGGGAGCTGTTTTTT. Translation: CAPGGPNTGELFF.